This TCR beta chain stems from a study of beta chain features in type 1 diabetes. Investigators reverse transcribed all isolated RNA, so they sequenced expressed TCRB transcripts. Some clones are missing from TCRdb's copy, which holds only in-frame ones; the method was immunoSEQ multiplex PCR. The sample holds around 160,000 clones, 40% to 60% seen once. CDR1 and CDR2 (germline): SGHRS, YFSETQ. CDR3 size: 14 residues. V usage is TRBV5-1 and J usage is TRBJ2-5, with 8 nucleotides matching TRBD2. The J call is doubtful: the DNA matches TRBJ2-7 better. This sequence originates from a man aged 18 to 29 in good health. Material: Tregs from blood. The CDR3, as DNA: TGCGCCAGCAGCTTGACTAGCGGCGCCTACGAGCAGTACTTC. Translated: CASSLTSGAYEQYF.